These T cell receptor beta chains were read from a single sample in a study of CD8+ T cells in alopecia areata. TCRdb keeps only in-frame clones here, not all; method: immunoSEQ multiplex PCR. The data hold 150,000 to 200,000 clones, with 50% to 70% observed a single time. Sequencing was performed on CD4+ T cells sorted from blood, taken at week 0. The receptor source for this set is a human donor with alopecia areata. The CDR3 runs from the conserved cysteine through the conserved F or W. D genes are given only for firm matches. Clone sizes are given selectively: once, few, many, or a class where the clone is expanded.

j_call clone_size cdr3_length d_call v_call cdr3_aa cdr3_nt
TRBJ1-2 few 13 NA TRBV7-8 CASSLAGGNGYTF TGTGCCAGCAGCTTGGCGGGGGGAAATGGCTACACCTTC
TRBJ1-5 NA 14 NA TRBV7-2 CASSLSSGNQPQHF TGTGCCAGCAGCTTATCATCGGGCAATCAGCCCCAGCATTTT
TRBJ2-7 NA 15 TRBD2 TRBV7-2 CASSLGPSGSYEQYF TGTGCCAGCAGCTTAGGACCTAGCGGGTCCTACGAGCAGTACTTC
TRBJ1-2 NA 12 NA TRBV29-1 CSDLDINYGYTF TGCAGCGACCTGGACATTAACTATGGCTACACCTTC
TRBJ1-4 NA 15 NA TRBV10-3 CAISEAAGAEEKLFF TGTGCCATCAGTGAAGCGGCAGGGGCGGAGGAAAAACTGTTTTTT
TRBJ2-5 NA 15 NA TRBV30 CAWGVMRTKGETQYF TGTGCCTGGGGGGTAATGAGAACTAAGGGAGAGACCCAGTACTTC
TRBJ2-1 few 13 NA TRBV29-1 CSVDSGSYNEQFF TGCAGCGTTGACAGCGGTTCCTACAATGAGCAGTTCTTC
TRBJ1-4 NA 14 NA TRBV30 CAWSLGVTNEKLFF TGTGCCTGGAGCTTAGGGGTAACTAATGAAAAACTGTTTTTT
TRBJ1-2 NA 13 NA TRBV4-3 CASSQAGGYGYTF TGCGCCAGCAGCCAAGCTGGGGGGTACGGCTACACCTTC
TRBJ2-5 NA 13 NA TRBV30 CAWSFDRGETQYF TGTGCCTGGAGTTTCGACCGGGGGGAGACCCAGTACTTC